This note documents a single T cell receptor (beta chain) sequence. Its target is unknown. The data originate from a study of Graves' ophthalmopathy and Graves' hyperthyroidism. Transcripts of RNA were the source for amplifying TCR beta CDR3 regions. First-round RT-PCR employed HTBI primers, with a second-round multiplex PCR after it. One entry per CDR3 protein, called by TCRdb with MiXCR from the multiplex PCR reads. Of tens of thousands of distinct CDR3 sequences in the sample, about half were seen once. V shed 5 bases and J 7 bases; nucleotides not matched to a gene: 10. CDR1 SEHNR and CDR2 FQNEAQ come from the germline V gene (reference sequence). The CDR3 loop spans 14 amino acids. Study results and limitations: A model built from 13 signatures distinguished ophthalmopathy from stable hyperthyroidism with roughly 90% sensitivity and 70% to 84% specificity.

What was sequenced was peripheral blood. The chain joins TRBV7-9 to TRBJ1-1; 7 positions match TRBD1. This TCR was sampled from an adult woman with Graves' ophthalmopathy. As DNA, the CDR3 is TGTGCCAGCAGCCCAATGGGAGGGGGCAATGAAGCTTTCTTT. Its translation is CASSPMGGGNEAFF.